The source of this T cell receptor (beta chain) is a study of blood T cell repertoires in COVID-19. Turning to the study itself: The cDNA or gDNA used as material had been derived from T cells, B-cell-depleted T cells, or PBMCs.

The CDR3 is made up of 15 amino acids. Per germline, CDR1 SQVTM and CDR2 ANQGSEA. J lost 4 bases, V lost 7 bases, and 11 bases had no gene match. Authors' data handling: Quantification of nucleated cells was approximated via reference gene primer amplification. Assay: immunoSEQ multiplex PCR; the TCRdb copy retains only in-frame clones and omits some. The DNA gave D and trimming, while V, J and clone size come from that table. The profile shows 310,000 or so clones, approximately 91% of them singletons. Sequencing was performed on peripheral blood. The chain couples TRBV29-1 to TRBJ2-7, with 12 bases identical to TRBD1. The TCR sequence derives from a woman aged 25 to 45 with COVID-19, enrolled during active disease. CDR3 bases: TGCAGCGCCGCCTCCGGGACAGGGGGCAGGTACGAGCAGTACTTC. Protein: CSAASGTGGRYEQYF.